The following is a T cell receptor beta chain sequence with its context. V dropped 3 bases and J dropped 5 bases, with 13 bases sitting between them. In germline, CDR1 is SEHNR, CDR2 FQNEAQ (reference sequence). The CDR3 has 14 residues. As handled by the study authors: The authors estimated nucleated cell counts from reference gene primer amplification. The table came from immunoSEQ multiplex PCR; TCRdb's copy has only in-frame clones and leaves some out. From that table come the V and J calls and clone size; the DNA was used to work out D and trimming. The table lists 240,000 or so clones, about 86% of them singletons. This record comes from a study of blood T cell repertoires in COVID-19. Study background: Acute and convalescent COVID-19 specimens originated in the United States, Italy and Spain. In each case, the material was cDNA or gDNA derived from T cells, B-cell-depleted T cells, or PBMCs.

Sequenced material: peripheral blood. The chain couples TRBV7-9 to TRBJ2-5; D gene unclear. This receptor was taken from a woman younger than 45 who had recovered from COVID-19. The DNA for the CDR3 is TGTGCCAGCAGCTTCACCCCGCGAACGGAGACCCAGTACTTC. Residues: CASSFTPRTETQYF. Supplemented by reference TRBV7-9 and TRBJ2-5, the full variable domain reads DTGVSQNPRHKITKRGQNVTFRCDPISEHNRLYWYRQTLGQGPEFLTYFQNEAQLEKSRLLSDRFSAERPKGSFSTLEIQRTEQGDSAMYLCASSFTPRTETQYFGPGTRLLVL.